Listed here is a single T cell receptor beta chain. CDR3 length equals 15 residues. V shed 1 base and J shed 4 bases, with 14 bases lying between them. Germline CDR1 reads GTSNPN; CDR2 reads SVGIG (reference sequence). Produced via immunoSEQ multiplex PCR; TCRdb's table is partial and in-frame only. In the table there are 180,000 or so clones, nearly 95% of which are singletons. These data come from a study of T cell responses to AZD1222 COVID-19 vaccine. This sequence originates from an adult who received the AZD1222 COVID-19 vaccine. This sample comprised peripheral blood, obtained 28 days after the second AZD1222 dose. The gene calls are TRBV30 and TRBJ1-5; no firm D call. The CDR3 spells CAWSDRGFRNQPQHF. CDR3 bases: TGTGCCTGGAGTGACCGGGGATTTCGGAATCAGCCCCAGCATTTT.